This TCR beta chain comes out of a study of blood T cells in healthy people across ages. V lost 4 bases and J 5 bases, leaving 14 bases between the germline ends. This CDR3 region has 14 residues. Looked up from germline, CDR1 is SGHVS and CDR2 is FQNEAQ. Every donor provided roughly 10 milliliters of peripheral blood. A sample-barcoded 5' primer and a J-beta primer mix were used in a second PCR of about 7 to 12 cycles. A template-switch adaptor with 12 random nucleotides tagged each cDNA molecule. Via MiXCR, TCRdb re-called the 5' RACE reads, giving one row per CDR3 protein. The repertoire consists of approximately 1,700,000 distinct CDR3 sequences, with roughly 43% occurring once and the leading ten covering roughly 23%.

The sequenced sample was blood. V is TRBV7-8 and J is TRBJ1-1; D not resolved. This sequence originates from a human donor in good health. The CDR3 is CASSWIDPNTEAFF. CDR3 in DNA: TGTGCCAGCAGCTGGATCGATCCGAATACTGAAGCTTTCTTT. Using reference TRBV7-8 and TRBJ1-1 for the parts outside the CDR3, the full variable domain is GAGVSQSPRYKVAKRGQDVALRCDPISGHVSLFWYQQALGQGPEFLTYFQNEAQLDKSGLPSDRFFAERPEGSVSTLKIQRTQQEDSAVYLCASSWIDPNTEAFFGQGTRLTVV.